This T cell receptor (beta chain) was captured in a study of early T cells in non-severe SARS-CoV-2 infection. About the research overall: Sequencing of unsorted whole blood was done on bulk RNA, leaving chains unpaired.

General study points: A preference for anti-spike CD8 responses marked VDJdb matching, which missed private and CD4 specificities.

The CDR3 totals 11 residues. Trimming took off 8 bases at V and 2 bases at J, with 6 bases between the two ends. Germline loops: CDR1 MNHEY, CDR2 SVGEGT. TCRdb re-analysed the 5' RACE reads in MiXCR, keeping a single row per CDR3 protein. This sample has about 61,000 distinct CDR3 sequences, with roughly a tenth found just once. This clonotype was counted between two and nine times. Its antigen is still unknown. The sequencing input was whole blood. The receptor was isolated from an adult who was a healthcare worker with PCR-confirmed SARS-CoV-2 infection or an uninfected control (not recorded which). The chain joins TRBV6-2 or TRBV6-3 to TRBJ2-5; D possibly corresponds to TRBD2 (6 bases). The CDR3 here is CASAGQETQYF. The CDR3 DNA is TGTGCCAGCGCGGGGCAAGAGACCCAGTACTTC.